This T cell receptor (beta chain) was captured by sequencing in a study of blood T cell repertoires in COVID-19. As for the study in general: Acute-phase and convalescent COVID-19 samples originated in the United States, Italy and Spain. PBMCs, B-cell-depleted T cells, or T cells provided the cDNA or gDNA that made up the material.

V was cut by 2 bases and J by 2 bases, with 17 bases left in between. Germline V gene data show CDR1 as KGHSH and CDR2 as LQKENI. The CDR3 extends over 17 amino acids. The table came from immunoSEQ multiplex PCR; TCRdb's copy has only in-frame clones and leaves some out. Of more than 100,000 clones in the sample, 84% are singletons; the top ten hold 1.4%. This receptor was obtained from a man aged 55 to 70 with acute or convalescent COVID-19. This chain links TRBV18 with TRBJ2-3, with a weak D call TRBD2 (5 bases). Sequencing used peripheral blood. CDR3 nucleotides: TGTGCCAGCTCACCAGGTAGAGGGCGAGTTTCCACAGATACGCAGTATTTT. The encoded protein is CASSPGRGRVSTDTQYF. The variable domain in full, completed from reference TRBV18 and TRBJ2-3, reads NAGVMQNPRHLVRRRGQEARLRCSPMKGHSHVYWYRQLPEEGLKFMVYLQKENIIDESGMPKERFSAEFPKEGPSILRIQQVVRGDSAAYFCASSPGRGRVSTDTQYFGPGTRLTVL.